Below are 9 T cell receptor beta chains sequenced from a single sample in a study of cytomegalovirus exposure and HLA in healthy donors. PCR employed 60 Vbeta and 13 Jbeta primers. Measured with immunoSEQ multiplex PCR; TCRdb has only the in-frame clones, and not every one. The table lists 95,000 to 150,000 clones, 73% of them singletons, with approximately 4.3% in the top ten. Sequencing used PBMCs. The receptors come from a man aged 60 to 69 in good health and CMV-seropositive.

The chain joins TRBV19 to TRBJ1-5, with 11 bases fitting TRBD1. The germline gives CDR1 LNHDA, CDR2 SQIVND (reference sequence). V shed 3 bases and J 6 bases; nucleotides not matched to a gene: 7. The CDR3 covers 16 residues. CDR3 amino acids: CASSIPGTGGIQPQHF. In DNA form, the CDR3 reads TGTGCCAGTAGTATCCCGGGGACAGGGGGAATTCAGCCCCAGCATTTT.

The chain recombines TRBV5-1 with TRBJ1-2; D gene ambiguous. The CDR3 totals 12 residues. Germline V gives CDR1 SGHRS, CDR2 YFSETQ. Trimming pared 3 bases from V and 3 bases from J, leaving 6 bases between. DNA for the CDR3: TGCGCCAGCAGCTACTATTACTATGGCTACACCTTC. Its protein is CASSYYYYGYTF.

Points on this clone: The junction does not match germline at one end; this may be a read error. The chain uses TRBV5-4 and TRBJ2-2; 7 nucleotides line up with TRBD1. The CDR3 runs to 15 residues. From germline, CDR1 is SGHNT and CDR2 YYREEE (reference sequence). CDR3 residues: CASSLGQSYTGELFF. CDR3 DNA sequence: TGTGCCAGCAGTTTGGGACAGAGCTACACCGGGGAGCTGTTTTTT.

This chain uses TRBV28 with TRBJ1-3; D uncertain. Germline lookup yields CDR1 MDHEN and CDR2 SYDVKM. The CDR3 contains 14 residues. The V end was cut by 3 bases, the J end by 0 bases, with 6 bases between. The CDR3: CASSFRLSGNTIYF. CDR3 nucleotides: TGTGCCAGCAGTTTCCGACTCTCTGGAAACACCATATATTTT.

This clone was seen only once. This rearrangement joins TRBV30 to TRBJ1-3; D unclear. Germline CDR1 reads GTSNPN; CDR2 reads SVGIG (reference sequence). The V end lost 1 base, the J end lost 4 bases, and 14 bases lay between the germline ends. This CDR3 comprises 15 residues. Here the CDR3 reads CAWSDVQPLGNTIYF. DNA for the CDR3: TGTGCCTGGAGTGATGTACAGCCGCTAGGAAACACCATATATTTT.

The chain joins TRBV28 to TRBJ2-6; TRBD1 matches 7 bases. Germline values: CDR1 MDHEN, CDR2 SYDVKM. This CDR3 comprises 15 residues. V lost 4 bases to trimming and J lost 3 bases; unmatched junction nucleotides: 3. The CDR3 protein is CASSSGGDGANVLTF. In nucleotides, the CDR3 is TGTGCCAGCAGTTCAGGGGGTGATGGGGCCAACGTCCTGACTTTC.

This chain uses TRBV30 with TRBJ2-1, with 7 bases lining up with TRBD2. CDR3 length: 13 residues. J gave up 0 bases and V 7 bases, and 3 bases lay outside the gene matches. The germline V gene encodes CDR1 GTSNPN and CDR2 SVGIG (reference sequence). The CDR3 DNA is TGTGCCTTCCAGCGGGGCTCCTACAATGAGCAGTTCTTC. Its translation: CAFQRGSYNEQFF.

J is TRBJ2-7 and V is TRBV5-4; TRBD2 agrees at 10 bases. CDR3 size: 16 residues. Germline V gives CDR1 SGHNT, CDR2 YYREEE (reference sequence). V was clipped by 0 bases and J by 4 bases; unmatched bases: 7. The CDR3 sequence is CASSLGGRLAGYEQYF. The CDR3 nucleotides read TGTGCCAGCAGCTTGGGCGGTCGACTAGCGGGTTACGAGCAGTACTTC.

The chain has TRBV13 and TRBJ1-2; 7 bases fit TRBD1. The CDR3 loop spans 16 amino acids. Germline V lookup: CDR1 PRHDT, CDR2 FYEKMQ (reference sequence). The V gene end was trimmed by 4 bases and the J gene end by 0 bases; junction bases not matched to a gene: 8. CDR3 residues: CASSYGTASTNYGYTF. CDR3 nucleotide sequence: TGTGCCAGCAGCTACGGGACAGCGAGTACTAACTATGGCTACACCTTC.